Below, one T cell receptor beta chain is given with its context. As originally analysed: Amplifying reference gene primers gave estimates of nucleated cell counts. Generated by immunoSEQ multiplex PCR, the TCRdb table keeps only in-frame clones and is missing some. D and trimming were read from the DNA, whereas the V and J calls and clone size are those reported in that table. This repertoire shows 240,000 or so clones, about 85% found once; its top ten account for just over 7%. This sample stems from a study of blood T cell repertoires in COVID-19. As for the study in general: Whether acute or convalescent, the COVID-19 samples came from the United States, Italy and Spain. T cells, B-cell-depleted T cells, or PBMCs supplied cDNA or gDNA.

V lost 0 bases and J 9 bases, leaving 12 bases between the germline ends. Germline V gives CDR1 GTSNPN, CDR2 SVGIG (reference sequence). The CDR3 is 14 residues long. The receptor comes from a man aged 60 to 69 who had recovered from COVID-19. The chain joins TRBV30 to TRBJ1-6, with D possibly being TRBD1 (6 bases). The sequencing sample was made of peripheral blood. DNA for the CDR3: TGTGCCTGGAGTGTCCTTGGACAGTCTTCACCCCTCCACTTT. It specifies CAWSVLGQSSPLHF. The full variable domain, rest sourced from reference TRBV30 and TRBJ1-6, is SQTIHQWPATLVQPVGSPLSLECTVEGTSNPNLYWYRQAAGRGLQLLFYSVGIGQISSEVPQNLSASRPQDRQFILSSKKLLLSDSGFYLCAWSVLGQSSPLHFGNGTRLTVT.